This T cell receptor beta chain originates from a study of early T cells in non-severe SARS-CoV-2 infection. The V end was cut by 7 bases, the J end by 2 bases, with 16 bases between. The CDR3 length is 15 residues. Germline CDR1 LNHDA, CDR2 SQIVND (reference sequence). This clonotype was counted ten times or more. A single record per CDR3 protein comes from TCRdb applying MiXCR to the 5' RACE reads. This sample carries roughly 24,000 distinct CDR3 sequences, about 5% of them seen once, and the ten largest clones take about 4.5%. The chain uses TRBV19 and TRBJ2-3; the D gene is possibly TRBD2 (5 bases). This TCR was sampled from an adult who was a healthcare worker with PCR-confirmed SARS-CoV-2 infection or an uninfected control (not recorded which). Material for sequencing was whole blood. CDR3 sequence: CASTTDGGLTDTQYF. The CDR3 region has the DNA TGTGCCAGTACTACGGACGGAGGTCTCACAGATACGCAGTATTTT.